This TCR beta chain comes out of a study of CD8 T cells in ankylosing spondylitis. TCR beta libraries were made by quantitative 5'-RACE with molecular barcodes. TCRdb analysed the 5' RACE reads with MiXCR anew, one entry per CDR3 protein. The data show roughly 470,000 distinct CDR3 sequences, with more than 25% seen just once and roughly 0.9% held by the top ten. The sample holds a few counts of this clonotype. As yet, its antigen is unknown. The ends lost 4 bases at V and 4 bases at J; junction bases unmatched: 1. There are 14 residues in the CDR3. Germline values: CDR1 ENHRY, CDR2 SYGVKD. Overall study findings and caveats: Among TCR beta sequences, a motif of several highly homologous variants appeared characteristic of ankylosing spondylitis blood. Peripheral blood samples showed relatively rare disease-linked clones, and these clones were CD8+. Matched ankylosing spondylitis synovial fluid reportedly showed significant enrichment of disease-linked clones.

The receptor was derived from a male donor with ankylosing spondylitis. The chain uses TRBV10-3 and TRBJ2-3; 11 bases line up with TRBD2. The source material was blood, either unsorted or a sorted T cell fraction (not recorded which). The CDR3, as DNA: TGTGCCATCAGTGGGACTAGCGGGTCAGATACGCAGTATTTT. Translation gives CAISGTSGSDTQYF.